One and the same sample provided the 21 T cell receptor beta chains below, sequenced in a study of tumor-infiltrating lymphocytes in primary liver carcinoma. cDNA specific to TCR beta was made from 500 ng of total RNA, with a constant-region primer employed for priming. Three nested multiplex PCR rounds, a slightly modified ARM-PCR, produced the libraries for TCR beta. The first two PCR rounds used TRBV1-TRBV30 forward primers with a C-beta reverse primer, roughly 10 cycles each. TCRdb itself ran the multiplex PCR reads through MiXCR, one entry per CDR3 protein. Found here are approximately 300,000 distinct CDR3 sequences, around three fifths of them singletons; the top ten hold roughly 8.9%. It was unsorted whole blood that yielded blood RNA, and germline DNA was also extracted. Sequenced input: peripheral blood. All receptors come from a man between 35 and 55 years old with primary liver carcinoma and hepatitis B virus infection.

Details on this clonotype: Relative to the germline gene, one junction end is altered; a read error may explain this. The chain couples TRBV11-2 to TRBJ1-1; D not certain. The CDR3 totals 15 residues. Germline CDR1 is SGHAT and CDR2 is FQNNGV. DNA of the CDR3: TGTACCAGCAGCTTAAGTCTTGGACTCGGTACTGAAGCTTTCTTT. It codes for CTSSLSLGLGTEAFF.

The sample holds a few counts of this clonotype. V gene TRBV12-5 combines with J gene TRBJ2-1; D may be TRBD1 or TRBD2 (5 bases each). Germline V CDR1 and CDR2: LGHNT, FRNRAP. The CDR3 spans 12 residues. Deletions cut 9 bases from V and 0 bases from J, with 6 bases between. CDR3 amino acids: CARGDSYNEQFF. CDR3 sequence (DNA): TGTGCTAGGGGGGACTCCTACAATGAGCAGTTCTTC.

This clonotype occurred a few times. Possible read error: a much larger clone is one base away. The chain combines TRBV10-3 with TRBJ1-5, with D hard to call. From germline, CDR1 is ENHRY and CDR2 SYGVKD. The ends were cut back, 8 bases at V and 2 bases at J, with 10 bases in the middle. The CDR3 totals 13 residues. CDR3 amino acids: CAIAGSGNQPQHF. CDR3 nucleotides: TGTGCCATCGCGGGGTCTGGCAATCAGCCCCAGCATTTT.

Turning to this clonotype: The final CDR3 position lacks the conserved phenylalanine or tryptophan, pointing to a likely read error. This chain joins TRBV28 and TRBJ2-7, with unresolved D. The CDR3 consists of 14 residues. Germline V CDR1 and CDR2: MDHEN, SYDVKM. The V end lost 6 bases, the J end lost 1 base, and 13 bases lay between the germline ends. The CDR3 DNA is TGTGCCAGCAGGCCGGTCGATCGGTCCTACGAGCAGTACCTC. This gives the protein CASRPVDRSYEQYL.

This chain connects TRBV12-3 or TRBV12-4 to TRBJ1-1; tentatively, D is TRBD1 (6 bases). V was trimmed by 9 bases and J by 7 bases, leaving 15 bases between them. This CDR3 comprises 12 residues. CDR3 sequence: CASRGHGGEAFF. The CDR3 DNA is TGTGCCAGTAGGGGACACGGCGGTGAAGCTTTCTTT.

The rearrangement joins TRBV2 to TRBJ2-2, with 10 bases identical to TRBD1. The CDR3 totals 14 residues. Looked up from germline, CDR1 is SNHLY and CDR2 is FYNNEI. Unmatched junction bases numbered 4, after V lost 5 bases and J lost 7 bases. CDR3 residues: CASSLGQGYGELFF. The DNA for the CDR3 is TGTGCCAGCAGTTTGGGACAGGGGTACGGGGAGCTGTTTTTT. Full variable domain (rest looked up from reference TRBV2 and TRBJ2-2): EPEVTQTPSHQVTQMGQEVILRCVPISNHLYFYWYRQILGQKVEFLVSFYNNEISEKSEIFDDQFSVERPDGSNFTLKIRSTKLEDSAMYFCASSLGQGYGELFFGEGSRLTVL.

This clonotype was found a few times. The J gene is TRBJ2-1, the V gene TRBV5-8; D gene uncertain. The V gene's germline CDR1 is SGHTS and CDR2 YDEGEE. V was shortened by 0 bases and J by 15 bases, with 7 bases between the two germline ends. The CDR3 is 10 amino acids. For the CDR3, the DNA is TGTGCCAGCAGCTTGGGGTCCGGGTTCTTC. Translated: CASSLGSGFF.

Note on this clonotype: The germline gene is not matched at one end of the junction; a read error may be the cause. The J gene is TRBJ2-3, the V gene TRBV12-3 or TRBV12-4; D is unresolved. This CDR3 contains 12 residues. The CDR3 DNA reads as TGTGCCAACAGTTTGGTCCGCATGACGCAGTATTTT. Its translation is CANSLVRMTQYF.

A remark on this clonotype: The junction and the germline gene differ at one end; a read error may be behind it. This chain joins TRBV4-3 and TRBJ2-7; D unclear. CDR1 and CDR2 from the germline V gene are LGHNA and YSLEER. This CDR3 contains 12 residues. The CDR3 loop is CASSHSSYEQHF. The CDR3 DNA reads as TGCGCCAGCAGTCACAGCTCCTACGAGCAGCACTTC.

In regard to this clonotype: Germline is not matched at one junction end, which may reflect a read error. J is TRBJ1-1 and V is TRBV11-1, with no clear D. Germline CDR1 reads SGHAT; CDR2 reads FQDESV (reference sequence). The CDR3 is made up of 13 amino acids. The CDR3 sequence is CASSSQSNTEASF. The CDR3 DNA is TGTGCCAGCAGCTCTCAGTCGAACACTGAAGCTTCCTTT.

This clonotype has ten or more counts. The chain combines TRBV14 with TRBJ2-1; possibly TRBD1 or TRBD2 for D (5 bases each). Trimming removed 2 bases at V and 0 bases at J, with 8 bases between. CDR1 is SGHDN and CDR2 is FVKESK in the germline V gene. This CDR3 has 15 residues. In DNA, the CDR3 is TGTGCCAGCAGCCAACCAGGGAGCTCCTACAATGAGCAGTTCTTC. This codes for CASSQPGSSYNEQFF.

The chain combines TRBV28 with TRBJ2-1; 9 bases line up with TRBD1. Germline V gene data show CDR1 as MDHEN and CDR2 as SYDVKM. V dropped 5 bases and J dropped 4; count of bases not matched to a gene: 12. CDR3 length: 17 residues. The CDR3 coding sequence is TGTGCCAGCAGTGCGGCCGGGACAGGGTTGGCGTACAATGAGCAGTTCTTC. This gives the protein CASSAAGTGLAYNEQFF.

In DNA form, the CDR3 reads TGTGCCATCAGTGAGTCAAGGAGGAATGAGCAGTTCTTC. As protein: CAISESRRNEQFF. This chain joins TRBV10-3 and TRBJ2-1; TRBD2 might be the D (5 bases). Germline V gene lookup returns CDR1 ENHRY and CDR2 SYGVKD. The CDR3 length is 13 residues. Trimming pared 0 bases from V and 7 bases from J, leaving 7 bases between.

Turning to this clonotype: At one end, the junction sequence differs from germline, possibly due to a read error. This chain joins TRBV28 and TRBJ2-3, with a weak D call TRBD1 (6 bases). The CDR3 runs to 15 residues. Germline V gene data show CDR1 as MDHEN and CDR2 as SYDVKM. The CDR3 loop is CATYRTARVADTRYF. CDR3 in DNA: TGTGCCACCTACCGGACAGCTCGGGTCGCAGATACGCGGTATTTT.

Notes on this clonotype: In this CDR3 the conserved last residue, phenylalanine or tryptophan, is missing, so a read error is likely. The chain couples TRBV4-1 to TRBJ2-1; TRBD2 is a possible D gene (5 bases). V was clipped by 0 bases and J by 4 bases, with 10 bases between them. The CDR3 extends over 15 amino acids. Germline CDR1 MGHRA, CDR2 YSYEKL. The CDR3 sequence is CASSQEASGYNEQFL. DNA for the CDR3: TGCGCCAGCAGCCAAGAGGCCAGCGGTTACAATGAGCAGTTCTTA.

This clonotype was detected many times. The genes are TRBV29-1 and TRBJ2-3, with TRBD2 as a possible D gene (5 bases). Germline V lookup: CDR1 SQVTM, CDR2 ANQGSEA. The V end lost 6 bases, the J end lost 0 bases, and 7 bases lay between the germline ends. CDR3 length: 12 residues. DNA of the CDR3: TGCAGCGTAGCGGTTAGCACAGATACGCAGTATTTT. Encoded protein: CSVAVSTDTQYF.

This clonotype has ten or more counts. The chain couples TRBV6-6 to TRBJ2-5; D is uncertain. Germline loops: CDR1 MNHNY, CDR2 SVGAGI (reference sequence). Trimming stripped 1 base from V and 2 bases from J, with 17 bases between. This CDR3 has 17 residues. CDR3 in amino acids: CASSYYGFANPQETQYF. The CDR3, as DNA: TGTGCCAGCAGTTACTACGGTTTTGCGAACCCACAAGAGACCCAGTACTTC.

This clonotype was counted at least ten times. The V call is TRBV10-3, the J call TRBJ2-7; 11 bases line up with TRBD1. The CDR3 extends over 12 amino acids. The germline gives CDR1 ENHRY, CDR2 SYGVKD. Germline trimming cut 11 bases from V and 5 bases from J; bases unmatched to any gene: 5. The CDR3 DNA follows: TGTGCCTCGGGGGACAGGGGGAACGAGCAGTACTTC. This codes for CASGDRGNEQYF.

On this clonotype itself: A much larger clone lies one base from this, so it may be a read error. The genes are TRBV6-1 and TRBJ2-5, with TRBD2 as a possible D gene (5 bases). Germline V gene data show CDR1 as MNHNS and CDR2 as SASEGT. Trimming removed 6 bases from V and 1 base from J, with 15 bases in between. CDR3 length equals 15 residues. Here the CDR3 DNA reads TGTGCCAGCAGCCGGAGGACGACGGGCCAAGAGACCCAGTACTTC. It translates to CASSRRTTGQETQYF.

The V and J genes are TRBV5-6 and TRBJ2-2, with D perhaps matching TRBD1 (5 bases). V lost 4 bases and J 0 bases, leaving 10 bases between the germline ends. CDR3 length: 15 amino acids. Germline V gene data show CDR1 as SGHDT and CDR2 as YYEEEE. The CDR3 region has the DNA TGTGCCAGCAGCCCAGGGTTCGCGAACACCGGGGAGCTGTTTTTT. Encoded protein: CASSPGFANTGELFF.

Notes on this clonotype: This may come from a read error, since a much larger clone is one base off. Here the CDR3 reads CASTSPGTGAYEQYF. CDR3 DNA sequence: TGTGCCAGCACCTCTCCCGGGACAGGGGCCTACGAGCAGTACTTC. The V call is TRBV28, the J call TRBJ2-7; 10 bases are a match to TRBD1. CDR1 and CDR2 from the germline V gene are MDHEN and SYDVKM. V dropped 7 bases and J dropped 2; count of bases not matched to a gene: 8. CDR3 length: 15 amino acids.